This TCR beta chain appears in the sequencing data of a study of shared T cell receptors in the human thymus. This table comes from immunoSEQ multiplex PCR, and its TCRdb copy is limited to in-frame clones, with some not included. The data show more than 300,000 clones, with approximately 95% seen just once and approximately 0.02% held by the top ten. Trimming took 3 bases from V and 1 from J; bases not matched to a gene: 6. Germline CDR1 SGHNT, CDR2 YYREEE (reference sequence). The CDR3 is 16 residues long. Sequencing was done on a sample of thymocytes. This sequence was found in a human donor. The V call is TRBV5-4, the J call TRBJ2-7; 11 nucleotides line up with TRBD2. Here the CDR3 DNA reads TGTGCCAGCAGCTGTTACGGGACTAGCGGTTCCTACGAGCAGTACTTC. It codes for CASSCYGTSGSYEQYF.